This is a list of T cell receptor beta chains from one sample in a study of CD8 T cells in Susac syndrome. MiXCR was run by TCRdb on the immunoSEQ multiplex PCR reads, yielding one entry per CDR3 protein. This sample carries 180,000 or so distinct CDR3 sequences, around 94% of them seen once, and the ten largest clones take more than 0.08%. Sequencing was performed on CD4+ T cells from PBMCs. These receptors were collected from a human donor with Susac syndrome. The CDR3 runs from the conserved cysteine through the conserved F or W. D genes are given only for firm matches. Clone size is not always given. Where it is, it says once, few, many or a class for expanded clones.

clone size,V gene,J gene,D gene,CDR3 length,CDR3 DNA,CDR3 protein
few,TRBV5-1,TRBJ1-2,TRBD1,16,TGCGCCAGCAGCTTGGGGTGGACAGGGCCTAACTATGGCTACACCTTC,CASSLGWTGPNYGYTF
NA,TRBV7-2,TRBJ2-7,NA,13,TGTGCCAGCGCATACCCGGCATGGAGCGAGCAGTACTTC,CASAYPAWSEQYF
NA,TRBV13,TRBJ2-7,NA,12,TGTGCCAGCAGCTTCTCTGCGCGAGAGCAGTACTTC,CASSFSAREQYF
NA,TRBV18,TRBJ1-5,NA,13,TGTGCCAGCTCACCACATAGCGATCAGCCCCAGCATTTT,CASSPHSDQPQHF
NA,TRBV6-1,TRBJ2-7,NA,11,TGTGCCAGCAGTGAACCGAACGAGCAGTACTTC,CASSEPNEQYF
NA,TRBV5-1,TRBJ2-1,TRBD2,16,TGCGCCAGCAGACCCCTCGGGGGGGCAACTTACAATGAGCAGTTCTTC,CASRPLGGATYNEQFF
once,TRBV18,TRBJ1-1,NA,15,TGTGCCAGCTCACCACGGACCGAGGGGAGCACTGAAGCTTTCTTT,CASSPRTEGSTEAFF
NA,TRBV6-5,TRBJ1-1,NA,15,TGTGCCAGCAGTTACTCTCGGAGAACACACACTGAAGCTTTCTTT,CASSYSRRTHTEAFF
NA,TRBV6-2/TRBV6-3,TRBJ2-1,TRBD1,16,TGTGCCAGCAGTCCCGAAGACAGGGGGATCTACAATGAGCAGTTCTTC,CASSPEDRGIYNEQFF
once,TRBV6-1,TRBJ2-3,TRBD2,16,TGTGCCAGCAGTGGCCCTATAGCGGGGACAACAGATACGCAGTATTTT,CASSGPIAGTTDTQYF
once,TRBV18,TRBJ2-2,NA,14,TGTGCCAGCTCAACCCGTGGGGACACCGGGGAGCTGTTTTTT,CASSTRGDTGELFF
once,TRBV30,TRBJ1-5,TRBD1,20,TGTGCCTGGAGTGTCCCTCGTCCCGGGACAGGGGATGGCGGCAATCAGCCCCAGCATTTT,CAWSVPRPGTGDGGNQPQHF
NA,TRBV1,TRBJ2-1,NA,19,TGCACCAGCAGCCAACTTTCTGGACTAGACTTTCACTCCTACAATGAGCAGTTCTTC,CTSSQLSGLDFHSYNEQFF
NA,TRBV5-1,TRBJ2-1,NA,14,TGCGCCAGCAGCTTCTGGGAGTTCGACAATGAGCAGTTCTTC,CASSFWEFDNEQFF
NA,TRBV6-5,TRBJ1-4,NA,14,TGTGCCAGCAGTTACTCAGGGGCGGAGAGGAAACTGTTTTTT,CASSYSGAERKLFF
NA,TRBV29-1,TRBJ1-2,NA,9,TGCAGCGTTGAAAAAGGCTACACCTTC,CSVEKGYTF
NA,TRBV10-3,TRBJ1-1,TRBD1,14,TGTGCCATCAGGGGGACAGGGGAGCGTGCTGAAGCTTTCTTT,CAIRGTGERAEAFF
NA,TRBV7-2,TRBJ1-2,NA,16,TGTGCCAGCACCTTGTTGTCCTCAATGGCCGTCGATGGCTACACCTTC,CASTLLSSMAVDGYTF
NA,TRBV29-1,TRBJ2-7,NA,12,TGCAGCGTAAGTAGGTCAGCCTACGAGCAGTACTTC,CSVSRSAYEQYF
once,TRBV15,TRBJ2-3,TRBD1,16,TGTGCCACCAGCAGGGGACTCGGGACAGGGTTAGATACGCAGTATTTT,CATSRGLGTGLDTQYF
NA,TRBV7-8,TRBJ1-2,NA,13,TGTGCCAGCAGCTTTGGGGGTGACTATGGCTACACCTTC,CASSFGGDYGYTF
NA,TRBV4-3,TRBJ2-1,NA,13,TGCGCCAGCAGCCAAGATTGGGACGATGAGCAGTTCTTC,CASSQDWDDEQFF
NA,TRBV7-8,TRBJ1-5,NA,16,TGTGCCAGCAGCTTAATGTCAGGGCTTGATAGACAGCCCCAGCATTTT,CASSLMSGLDRQPQHF
once,TRBV20-1,TRBJ2-3,NA,13,TGCAGTGCTAGTCCCGGGACCACAGATACGCAGTATTTT,CSASPGTTDTQYF
NA,TRBV20-1,TRBJ1-4,NA,13,TGCAGTGTCCCGGGACGGCCTAATGAAAAACTGTTTTTT,CSVPGRPNEKLFF
NA,TRBV3-1,TRBJ2-7,NA,15,TGTGCCAGCAGCCACTTGGCTCAGGGTATCCACGAGCAGTACTTC,CASSHLAQGIHEQYF